Below are 26 T cell receptor beta chains sequenced from a single sample in a study of OX40 agonist ivuxolimab in advanced cancers. Generated by immunoSEQ multiplex PCR, the TCRdb table keeps only in-frame clones and is missing some. The sample holds about 61,000 clones, around 90% seen once. The sample consisted of CD4+ or CD8+ T cells sorted from blood, taken in a trial of the OX40 agonist ivuxolimab. The receptor source for this set is an adult with an advanced solid tumor such as melanoma, head and neck, liver or kidney cancer.

This clone has a single count. V is TRBV18 and J is TRBJ2-4; a weak D match, TRBD1 (5 bases). The CDR3 length is 14 residues. Germline loops: CDR1 KGHSH, CDR2 LQKENI. Between the trimmed V and J ends, which lost 2 bases and 8 bases, there was a span of 13 bases. The CDR3 DNA follows: TGTGCCAGCTCACCATTTGCCCAGGGTGACATTCAGTACTTC. Translation gives CASSPFAQGDIQYF.

The chain combines TRBV5-1 with TRBJ1-2; D call uncertain. The germline gives CDR1 SGHRS, CDR2 YFSETQ. The CDR3 is 16 residues long. The V end lost 3 bases, the J end lost 4 bases, and 19 bases lay between the germline ends. The CDR3 is CASSYLTSDGPYGYTF. CDR3 DNA: TGCGCCAGCAGCTACCTTACTTCGGACGGTCCCTATGGCTACACCTTC.

The V and J genes are TRBV14 and TRBJ1-1; D is unclear. The V end was cut by 5 bases, the J end by 7 bases, with 14 bases between. The germline gives CDR1 SGHDN, CDR2 FVKESK. The CDR3 is 13 residues long. The DNA for the CDR3 is TGTGCCAGCAGCACTACAAGAAGTGGTGAAGCTTTCTTT. It is translated as CASSTTRSGEAFF. Variable domain in full (rest from reference TRBV14 and TRBJ1-1): EAGVTQFPSHSVIEKGQTVTLRCDPISGHDNLYWYRRVMGKEIKFLLHFVKESKQDESGMPNNRFLAERTGGTYSTLKVQPAELEDSGVYFCASSTTRSGEAFFGQGTRLTVV.

This CDR3 is CASSSGGGPQETQYF. The CDR3 DNA reads as TGTGCCAGCAGTTCCGGTGGGGGGCCCCAAGAGACCCAGTACTTC. This sequence joins TRBV13 and TRBJ2-5; D may be TRBD1 or TRBD2 (6 bases each). V lost 6 bases to trimming and J lost 1 base, with 15 bases between them. The CDR3 sequence is 15 residues long. Germline loops: CDR1 PRHDT, CDR2 FYEKMQ (reference sequence).

This clone was recorded only once. The junction differs from germline at one of its ends, possibly a read error. The rearrangement uses TRBV2 and TRBJ2-7; D is undetermined. Germline V lookup: CDR1 SNHLY, CDR2 FYNNEI. The CDR3 has 14 residues. The CDR3 region has the DNA TGTGCCAGCACTGAACAACGATTCGCCTACGAGCAGTACTTC. Translated, it gives CASTEQRFAYEQYF.

The gene calls are TRBV5-6 and TRBJ1-5; TRBD1 is a possible D gene (6 bases). CDR1 is SGHDT, CDR2 YYEEEE, per germline. The CDR3 consists of 15 residues. Trimming took 4 bases from V and 7 from J, leaving 18 bases between them. The CDR3 DNA reads as TGTGCCAGCAGCCGAAGGACAGAACGAATCCAGCCCCAGCATTTT. Translating it yields CASSRRTERIQPQHF.

The V call is TRBV5-1, the J call TRBJ2-3, with 8 bases fitting TRBD1. The CDR3 covers 14 residues. The V gene end was trimmed by 7 bases and the J gene end by 4 bases; junction bases not matched to a gene: 8. The V gene's germline CDR1 is SGHRS and CDR2 YFSETQ. CDR3 loop: CASGPGQAADTQYF. CDR3 bases: TGCGCCAGCGGCCCGGGACAGGCAGCAGATACGCAGTATTTT.

The chain joins TRBV5-5 to TRBJ2-3; TRBD1 is a possible D gene (6 bases). This CDR3 contains 14 residues. Trimming removed 2 bases at V and 1 base at J, with 8 bases between. Germline loops: CDR1 SGHKS, CDR2 YYEKEE (reference sequence). DNA for the CDR3: TGTGCCAGCAGCTTTCCAGGGGGCACAGATACGCAGTATTTT. This sequence encodes CASSFPGGTDTQYF.

This clone was observed a handful of times. The chain joins TRBV5-1 to TRBJ1-5, with TRBD1 matching 11 bases. J was trimmed by 3 bases and V by 5 bases; bases with no gene match: 4. This CDR3 comprises 15 residues. Germline V gives CDR1 SGHRS, CDR2 YFSETQ. The CDR3 DNA reads as TGCGCCAGCAGTCGGACAGGGGGCTACAATCAGCCCCAGCATTTT. Translated, it gives CASSRTGGYNQPQHF.

This chain connects TRBV5-6 to TRBJ2-7; D not certain. V lost 4 bases to trimming and J lost 3 bases, with 5 bases between them. This CDR3 is built from 11 residues. The germline gives CDR1 SGHDT, CDR2 YYEEEE. DNA for the CDR3: TGTGCCAGCAGCCGCAGCTACGAGCAGTACTTC. As protein: CASSRSYEQYF. Drawing the rest from reference TRBV5-6 and TRBJ2-7, the complete variable domain is DAGVTQSPTHLIKTRGQQVTLRCSPKSGHDTVSWYQQALGQGPQFIFQYYEEEERQRGNFPDRFSGHQFPNYSSELNVNALLLGDSALYLCASSRSYEQYFGPGTRLTVT.

This clone has just one count. V usage is TRBV18 and J usage is TRBJ1-4; weak D call: TRBD1 (6 bases). With 1 base removed from V and 0 bases from J, the gap between germline ends came to 6 bases. This CDR3 is 15 amino acids long. Germline V gene sequence: CDR1 KGHSH, CDR2 LQKENI. The DNA for the CDR3 is TGTGCCAGCTCACCACGGACAGCAACTAATGAAAAACTGTTTTTT. Translated, it gives CASSPRTATNEKLFF.

This clone came up a few times. The V and J genes are TRBV6-1 and TRBJ2-2; 7 bases are a match to TRBD1. CDR3 length: 14 residues. Germline trimming cut 8 bases from V and 4 bases from J; bases unmatched to any gene: 7. Per the germline V gene, CDR1 is MNHNS and CDR2 is SASEGT. The CDR3 sequence is CASDRERITGELFF. CDR3 bases: TGTGCCAGCGACAGGGAGAGGATCACCGGGGAGCTGTTTTTT.

The chain has TRBV9 and TRBJ2-2; no clear D. Germline V gene sequence: CDR1 SGDLS, CDR2 YYNGEE. Trimming removed 0 bases at V and 0 bases at J, with 9 bases between. This CDR3 contains 16 residues. CDR3 protein: CASSVGANPNTGELFF. The CDR3 DNA is TGTGCCAGCAGCGTAGGGGCAAATCCGAACACCGGGGAGCTGTTTTTT.

The genes are TRBV7-2 and TRBJ2-7; the D is unclear. Germline lookup yields CDR1 SGHTA and CDR2 FQGNSA. The V and J ends lost 3 bases and 0 bases respectively, with 6 bases between them. The CDR3 length is 13 residues. The CDR3, as DNA: TGTGCCAGCAGCTTTTCTAGCTCCTACGAGCAGTACTTC. Translated, it gives CASSFSSSYEQYF.

The chain has TRBV19 and TRBJ2-2; 8 bases fit TRBD1. Germline V gene sequence: CDR1 LNHDA, CDR2 SQIVND (reference sequence). V lost 4 bases, J lost 2 bases, and 9 bases stayed unmatched. The CDR3 contains 17 residues. In DNA form, the CDR3 reads TGTGCCAGTAGTAAGGCAGGGGGCGCAACTAACACCGGGGAGCTGTTTTTT. Translation: CASSKAGGATNTGELFF.

V and J are TRBV5-1 and TRBJ2-1; 10 bases agree with TRBD2. Per germline, CDR1 SGHRS and CDR2 YFSETQ. V lost 4 bases and J lost 6; bases outside the gene matches: 7. The CDR3 runs to 15 residues. Written as DNA, the CDR3 is TGCGCCAGCAGCGCTTCTAGCGGGAGCATCAATGAGCAGTTCTTC. Protein: CASSASSGSINEQFF. Looking up the rest from reference TRBV5-1 and TRBJ2-1 gives the full variable domain: KAGVTQTPRYLIKTRGQQVTLSCSPISGHRSVSWYQQTPGQGLQFLFEYFSETQRNKGNFPGRFSGRQFSNSRSEMNVSTLELGDSALYLCASSASSGSINEQFFGPGTRLTVL.

This clone was seen a few times. This chain connects TRBV6-4 to TRBJ2-3; TRBD2 matches at 14 bases. The CDR3 length is 20 residues. Germline-derived CDR1 and CDR2 are MRHNA and SNTAGT. V gave up 0 bases and J gave up 4 bases; unmatched junction bases: 12. CDR3 DNA sequence: TGTGCCAGCAGTGACTCGAAGTGGACTAGCGGGGGGCCGAGGCCAGATACGCAGTATTTT. Translation: CASSDSKWTSGGPRPDTQYF.

The chain combines TRBV19 with TRBJ1-6; possible D gene TRBD1, 6 bases. The CDR3 length is 16 residues. Trimming left V 1 base short and J 2 bases short, with 9 bases between. CDR1 and CDR2 from the germline V gene are LNHDA and SQIVND (reference sequence). CDR3 nucleotides: TGTGCCAGTAGTATAGGAGGGGGACCCTATAATTCACCCCTCCACTTT. Its protein product is CASSIGGGPYNSPLHF.

This chain connects TRBV28 to TRBJ2-3; D unclear. V was clipped by 4 bases and J by 6 bases, with 14 bases between them. The CDR3 has 14 amino acids. In germline, CDR1 is MDHEN, CDR2 SYDVKM. CDR3 in amino acids: CASSSSSPRDTQYF. The CDR3 region has the DNA TGTGCCAGCAGTTCATCCTCCCCCCGGGATACGCAGTATTTT.

The genes are TRBV2 and TRBJ2-3; TRBD1 might be the D (6 bases). The CDR3 spans 13 residues. With 6 bases removed from V and 0 bases from J, the gap between germline ends came to 7 bases. Germline V gene lookup returns CDR1 SNHLY and CDR2 FYNNEI. CDR3 sequence: CASRGTSTDTQYF. CDR3 DNA sequence: TGTGCCAGCAGGGGGACAAGCACAGATACGCAGTATTTT.

The chain recombines TRBV7-2 with TRBJ1-5; 8 bases fit TRBD1. This CDR3 has 17 residues. Germline V gene sequence: CDR1 SGHTA, CDR2 FQGNSA. V shed 5 bases and J 4 bases; nucleotides not matched to a gene: 13. The DNA of the CDR3 is TGTGCCAGCAGCCTGGGACAGGTCCGTCGACTGAATCAGCCCCAGCATTTT. Amino acid sequence: CASSLGQVRRLNQPQHF.

The rearrangement links TRBV14 to TRBJ1-2; TRBD1 matches 10 bases. Germline trimming cut 4 bases from V and 2 bases from J; bases unmatched to any gene: 1. This CDR3 has 14 residues. Germline V gene data show CDR1 as SGHDN and CDR2 as FVKESK. CDR3: CASSLGQGNYGYTF. The CDR3 region has the DNA TGTGCCAGCAGCCTGGGACAGGGGAACTATGGCTACACCTTC.

Remarks on this clone: The sample contains more than one DNA sequence encoding this CDR3. This chain joins TRBV27 and TRBJ2-2; no clear D. Deletions cut 5 bases from V and 4 bases from J, with 8 bases between. The length of the CDR3 is 13 residues. The germline gives CDR1 MNHEY, CDR2 SMNVEV (reference sequence). The CDR3 protein is CASSLRRTGELFF. The CDR3 DNA reads TGTGCCAGCAGTCTTCGTCGCACCGGGGAGCTGTTTTTT.

This chain uses TRBV29-1 with TRBJ2-7, with TRBD1 as a possible D gene (6 bases). There are 13 residues in the CDR3. Germline V lookup: CDR1 SQVTM, CDR2 ANQGSEA. V gave up 6 bases and J gave up 3 bases, with 15 bases separating them. The CDR3 loop reads CSVNKQGNYEQYF. The CDR3 nucleotides are TGCAGCGTCAACAAACAGGGCAACTACGAGCAGTACTTC.

This clone was counted a single time. The V gene is TRBV5-4, the J gene TRBJ2-5; perhaps TRBD1 as D (5 bases). Trimming shortened V by 1 base and J by 5 bases, and 12 bases separated the two germline ends. There are 14 residues in the CDR3. Germline assignment: CDR1 SGHNT and CDR2 YYREEE (reference sequence). The CDR3 here is CASSLRPRAETQYF. The CDR3 nucleotides are TGTGCCAGCAGCTTGCGGCCCAGGGCGGAGACCCAGTACTTC. Together with reference TRBV5-4 and TRBJ2-5, the CDR3 gives the full variable domain: ETGVTQSPTHLIKTRGQQVTLRCSSQSGHNTVSWYQQALGQGPQFIFQYYREEENGRGNFPPRFSGLQFPNYSSELNVNALELDDSALYLCASSLRPRAETQYFGPGTRLLVL.

The chain employs TRBV5-1 and TRBJ2-1, with TRBD1 matching 10 bases. The CDR3 length is 14 residues. Germline trimming cut 0 bases from V and 10 bases from J; bases unmatched to any gene: 4. Germline V gene lookup returns CDR1 SGHRS and CDR2 YFSETQ. The CDR3 nucleotides are TGCGCCAGCAGCTTGGGACAGGGGGCAAACGAGCAGTTCTTC. As protein: CASSLGQGANEQFF.